The T cell receptor (beta chain) under discussion was sequenced for a study of blood T cells in healthy people across ages. The CDR3 totals 17 residues. The germline gives CDR1 MNHEY, CDR2 SMNVEV (reference sequence). The V end lost 5 bases, the J end lost 0 bases, and 17 bases lay between the germline ends. Primed by a sample-barcoded 5' primer and a J-beta primer mix, a second PCR proceeded for about 6 to 11 cycles. Every molecule of cDNA carried a tag from a template-switch adaptor with 12 random nucleotides. One entry per CDR3 protein results from TCRdb running MiXCR on the 5' RACE reads. In the table there are 980,000 or so distinct CDR3 sequences, about 48% of which are singletons.

This receptor was obtained from a man aged 30 to 39 in good health. This chain uses TRBV27 with TRBJ2-1, with a weak D call TRBD1 (5 bases). Specimen: blood. CDR3: CASSPLQGLNSYNEQFF. CDR3 bases: TGTGCCAGCAGTCCACTGCAGGGCCTCAACTCCTACAATGAGCAGTTCTTC.